One and the same sample provided the 4 T cell receptor beta chains below, sequenced in a study of shared clonotypes between healthy human individuals (dated by TCRdb to between 2020 and 2021). Library construction relied on the immunoSEQ multiplex PCR assay. The table was pulled from immuneACCESS by TCRdb, which kept in-frame rearrangements only. Such tables lose some clones; where checked, under half of the loss comes from unresolved V genes, and the rest has no known cause. The table for this sample lists some 1,100,000 clones; approximately 80% of them were counted only once. The ten largest clones represent approximately 0.52% of the sample. Sequenced: memory CD4+ T cells from PBMCs. This sample's cell subset or site label indicates: CD45RA-negative fraction. The receptors here all came from a young man in good health. Some clones in this sample may be carry-over from other donors' samples.

V and J are TRBV10-1 and TRBJ1-1; 7 nucleotides agree with TRBD1. Germline CDR1 WNHNN, CDR2 SYGVQD (reference sequence). The CDR3 is 19 residues long. V lost 4 bases and J lost 0; bases outside the gene matches: 17. CDR3 in amino acids: CASSVQEGAHLKLNTEAFF. The CDR3 DNA reads TGCGCCAGCAGTGTGCAGGAGGGGGCGCACCTTAAATTGAACACTGAAGCTTTCTTT.

Worth noting for this clone: The sample has other DNA sequences that encode this CDR3 too. The chain employs TRBV27 and TRBJ1-1; no firm D call. Germline values: CDR1 MNHEY, CDR2 SMNVEV (reference sequence). The CDR3 has 13 amino acids. V dropped 2 bases and J dropped 5 bases, with 9 bases sitting between them. The CDR3 here is CASSLGEGTEAFF. As DNA, the CDR3 is TGTGCCAGCAGTTTAGGGGAGGGTACTGAAGCTTTCTTT.

CDR3 DNA sequence: TGTGCCAGCAGCCGCGGGGGGCCTGACTACGAGCAGTACTTC. It specifies CASSRGGPDYEQYF. The chain joins TRBV6-5 to TRBJ2-7, with TRBD2 matching over 8 bases. Germline values: CDR1 MNHEY, CDR2 SVGAGI. CDR3 length: 14 residues. Trimming removed 6 bases from V and 3 bases from J; junction bases left unmatched: 7.

In regard to this clone: This CDR3 is also generated by other DNA sequences in the sample. The chain links TRBV28 to TRBJ2-2; possibly TRBD2 for D (7 bases). The CDR3 is made up of 13 amino acids. The ends were cut back, 6 bases at V and 4 bases at J, with 9 bases in the middle. Germline CDR1 reads MDHEN; CDR2 reads SYDVKM. The CDR3 DNA is TGTGCCAGCAGAAGGGGGGGCACCGGGGAGCTGTTTTTT. Translation gives CASRRGGTGELFF.